Each of the 30 T cell receptor beta chains below was sequenced from the same sample in a study of CD8+CD57+ T cells in acquired aplastic anemia. Both TCR beta VDJ combination and CDR3 sequence profiling were carried out. Genomic DNA was the template for this profiling. TCRdb independently ran MiXCR on the reads; one entry per CDR3 protein. This sample yields some 150,000 distinct CDR3 sequences, of which around 48% are seen a single time; 1.1% belongs to the top ten. Whoever was chosen for sequencing had shown CD8+CD57+ cell expansion by flow cytometry. Sequencing was done on a sample of sorted CD4+, CD8+, or CD8+CD57+ T cells (not recorded which) from PBMCs. These receptors came from a human donor with aplastic anemia.

This clonotype was picked up one time. The V and J genes are TRBV10-1 and TRBJ2-1; 11 bases fit TRBD2. V was clipped by 4 bases and J by 7 bases; unmatched bases: 12. CDR3 length equals 17 residues. Germline assignment: CDR1 WNHNN and CDR2 SYGVQD (reference sequence). The CDR3 sequence is CASSASPLAGGPNEQFF. CDR3 sequence (DNA): TGCGCCAGCAGTGCTAGTCCCCTAGCGGGGGGACCTAATGAGCAGTTCTTC.

This clonotype was seen repeatedly, ten times or more. In DNA form, the CDR3 reads TGTGCCAGCAGCCCGGGGCTAGTTGAGACCCAGTACTTC. Amino acid sequence: CASSPGLVETQYF. The chain is built from TRBV11-2 and TRBJ2-5; tentatively, D is TRBD1 or TRBD2 (5 bases each). The germline V and J ends were trimmed by 5 bases and 5 bases, with 12 bases remaining between them. Germline V CDR1 and CDR2: SGHAT, FQNNGV. The CDR3 loop spans 13 amino acids.

The chain carries TRBV2 and TRBJ1-2, with D tentatively TRBD1 (5 bases). V was pared by 6 bases and J by 2 bases, with 16 bases between. The CDR3 loop spans 15 amino acids. CDR1 is SNHLY, CDR2 FYNNEI, per germline. CDR3 residues: CASSLLGGTNYGYTF. CDR3 DNA sequence: TGTGCCAGCAGCTTATTGGGGGGTACAAACTATGGCTACACCTTC.

This clonotype was picked up many times. The CDR3 DNA sequence: TGTGCCAGCAGCCCTAGGGGAGAGACCCAGTACTTC. Translating gives CASSPRGETQYF. The chain combines TRBV3-1 with TRBJ2-5, with TRBD1 as a possible D gene (5 bases). V lost 4 bases and J 4 bases, leaving 7 bases between the germline ends. The CDR3 runs 12 residues. CDR1 is LGHDT and CDR2 is YNNKEL in the germline V gene (reference sequence).

The chain carries TRBV6-1 and TRBJ2-4; TRBD2 matches 9 bases. Germline V gives CDR1 MNHNS, CDR2 SASEGT. Trimming took 6 bases from V and 0 from J; bases not matched to a gene: 6. This CDR3 contains 16 residues. CDR3 nucleotides: TGTGCCAGCAGCGTATCTAGCGGGGCAGCCAAAAACATTCAGTACTTC. Protein sequence: CASSVSSGAAKNIQYF.

The chain uses TRBV19 and TRBJ2-2; perhaps TRBD2 as D (6 bases). Germline CDR1 is LNHDA and CDR2 is SQIVND (reference sequence). This CDR3 is built from 13 residues. Trimming stripped 5 bases from V and 6 bases from J, with 10 bases between. DNA for the CDR3: TGTGCCAGTAGTGTGGGACTGGCCGGGGAGCTGTTTTTT. Its protein product is CASSVGLAGELFF.

There are many counts of this clonotype. Relative to the germline gene, one junction end is altered; a read error may explain this. The chain is built from TRBV6-5 and TRBJ1-6; D not certain. CDR3 length: 16 amino acids. From germline, CDR1 is MNHEY and CDR2 SVGAGI. The CDR3 DNA reads TGTGACAGCAGTTACTCGAGTAGAACGATTAATTCACCCCTCCACTTT. This encodes CDSSYSSRTINSPLHF.

V and J are TRBV7-2 and TRBJ2-7; D gene unclear. Germline lookup yields CDR1 SGHTA and CDR2 FQGNSA. The CDR3 loop spans 12 amino acids. V was trimmed by 4 bases and J by 3 bases, leaving 7 bases between them. CDR3 in DNA: TGTGCCAGCAGCTCCCCAGTCTACGAGCAGTACTTC. Protein: CASSSPVYEQYF.

In its sample, this clonotype was seen once. V gene TRBV3-1 combines with J gene TRBJ1-1; the D gene is possibly TRBD1 (5 bases). The CDR3 has 17 amino acids. V was pared by 1 base and J by 1 base, with 16 bases between. Per germline, CDR1 LGHDT and CDR2 YNNKEL (reference sequence). CDR3 DNA sequence: TGTGCCAGCAGCCAAGGGGGGGGTTCGGCCCGGAACACTGAAGCTTTCTTT. Protein: CASSQGGGSARNTEAFF.

V is TRBV7-2 and J is TRBJ1-4, with D hard to call. The CDR3 totals 14 residues. Trimming pared 2 bases from V and 3 bases from J, leaving 7 bases between. Germline lookup yields CDR1 SGHTA and CDR2 FQGNSA. The CDR3 loop is CASSLSRANEKLFF. The DNA for the CDR3 is TGTGCCAGCAGCTTAAGCCGTGCTAATGAAAAACTGTTTTTT.

The chain couples TRBV29-1 to TRBJ1-2; D gene unclear. Germline CDR1 reads SQVTM; CDR2 reads ANQGSEA. The CDR3 consists of 12 residues. V shed 1 base and J shed 6 bases, with 9 bases lying between them. The CDR3 nucleotides read TGCAGCGTTGAAGCCGGAGGGAATGGCTACACCTTC. Translated, it gives CSVEAGGNGYTF.

This clonotype was counted at least ten times. The rearrangement links TRBV7-9 to TRBJ1-6, with D unclear. The V gene lost 2 bases and the J gene lost 9 bases, with 5 bases spanning the gap. Germline-derived CDR1 and CDR2 are SEHNR and FQNEAQ (reference sequence). CDR3 length: 12 residues. CDR3 protein: CASSLSTSPLHF. CDR3 sequence (DNA): TGTGCCAGCAGCTTATCAACTTCACCCCTCCACTTT.

This clonotype was detected ten times or more. The chain has TRBV12-3 or TRBV12-4 and TRBJ2-3, with 12 bases that match TRBD2. The CDR3 is 16 residues long. V was pared by 5 bases and J by 3 bases, with 6 bases of the junction left unmatched. The CDR3 region is CASSRTSGVGTDTQYF. In DNA form, the CDR3 reads TGTGCCAGCAGTCGGACTAGCGGGGTAGGGACAGATACGCAGTATTTT.

This clonotype was observed many times. V gene TRBV5-6 combines with J gene TRBJ1-4; D gene unclear. Germline V lookup: CDR1 SGHDT, CDR2 YYEEEE. The V end lost 4 bases, the J end lost 0 bases, and 10 bases lay between the germline ends. The CDR3 has 15 residues. The CDR3 spells CASSRSPATNEKLFF. The CDR3 bases are TGTGCCAGCAGCCGAAGCCCAGCAACTAATGAAAAACTGTTTTTT.

This clonotype was recorded a few times. Just one base apart from a much larger clone, this may be a read error. The rearrangement joins TRBV20-1 to TRBJ2-5, with 7 bases identical to TRBD2. Germline V CDR1 and CDR2: DFQATT, SNEGSKA (reference sequence). CDR3 length: 11 residues. The CDR3 bases are TGCAGTGCTCTAGCGGAAGAGACCCAGCACTTC. Translation gives CSALAEETQHF.

This clonotype was observed many times. CDR3 loop: CASGFGTADGYTF. CDR3 bases: TGTGCTAGTGGTTTTGGGACAGCCGATGGCTACACCTTC. The gene calls are TRBV12-5 and TRBJ1-2; 7 bases line up with TRBD1. This CDR3 comprises 13 residues. In germline, CDR1 is LGHNT, CDR2 FRNRAP. Losses at the gene ends were 3 bases for V and 6 bases for J; bases not matched to a gene: 4.

There are a few counts of this clonotype. The V call is TRBV29-1, the J call TRBJ2-1; D may be TRBD1 (5 bases). Trimming shortened V by 0 bases and J by 10 bases, and 7 bases separated the two germline ends. In germline, CDR1 is SQVTM, CDR2 ANQGSEA. The CDR3 is 11 residues long. The DNA of the CDR3 is TGCAGCGTTGAAGATCAGGGAGAGCAGTTCTTC. It is translated as CSVEDQGEQFF.

This clonotype was found many times. The gene calls are TRBV5-5 and TRBJ1-2, with D hard to call. The V gene lost 1 base and the J gene lost 6 bases, with 13 bases spanning the gap. In germline, CDR1 is SGHKS, CDR2 YYEKEE (reference sequence). This CDR3 comprises 14 residues. For the CDR3, the DNA is TGTGCCAGCAGCTTGAAGGTCCGGGATGATGGCTACACCTTC. This encodes CASSLKVRDDGYTF.

This clonotype was picked up a small number of times. The J gene is TRBJ2-7, the V gene TRBV29-1; no clear D. V gave up 4 bases and J gave up 4 bases, with 20 bases separating them. Germline values: CDR1 SQVTM, CDR2 ANQGSEA. This CDR3 contains 15 residues. CDR3 sequence: CSVVPPTRVAYEQYF. The CDR3, as DNA: TGCAGCGTTGTTCCCCCAACCCGGGTGGCGTACGAGCAGTACTTC.

This clonotype was recorded a few times. The CDR3 DNA reads TGTGCCACCAGTCCGGGGGGATACGAGCAGTACTTC. Its protein is CATSPGGYEQYF. The chain links TRBV24-1 to TRBJ2-7; 7 nucleotides agree with TRBD2. Germline lookup yields CDR1 KGHDR and CDR2 SFDVKD. CDR3 length: 12 residues. After removal of 6 bases from V and 4 bases from J, the junction contained 2 bases not matched to a gene.

The V gene is TRBV12-3 or TRBV12-4, the J gene TRBJ2-7, with TRBD2 matching 10 bases. The CDR3 is 15 amino acids. Unmatched junction bases numbered 9, after V lost 6 bases and J lost 4 bases. The CDR3 spells CASSLGLAVAYEQYF. The CDR3 nucleotides read TGTGCCAGCAGCCTAGGACTAGCGGTAGCATACGAGCAGTACTTC.

This clonotype came up many times. The chain combines TRBV15 with TRBJ2-6; TRBD2 is a possible D gene (5 bases). The V gene lost 0 bases and the J gene lost 3 bases, with 9 bases spanning the gap. The CDR3 extends over 16 amino acids. The germline V gene has CDR1 LNHNV and CDR2 YYDKDF (reference sequence). The CDR3 DNA is TGTGCCACCAGCAGAGAGGGCGGGTTTGGGGCCAACGTCCTGACTTTC. It translates to CATSREGGFGANVLTF. The complete variable domain, with remaining parts taken from reference TRBV15 and TRBJ2-6, reads DAMVIQNPRYQVTQFGKPVTLSCSQTLNHNVMYWYQQKSSQAPKLLFHYYDKDFNNEADTPDNFQSRRPNTSFCFLDIRSPGLGDTAMYLCATSREGGFGANVLTFGAGSRLTVL.

In its sample, this clonotype was seen once. Written as DNA, the CDR3 is TGTGCCACCAGCCGCGGGGGGGCCACTGGGGAGCTGTTTTTT. Translation gives CATSRGGATGELFF. This rearrangement joins TRBV15 to TRBJ2-2; 9 bases map to TRBD2. J was trimmed by 8 bases and V by 5 bases; bases with no gene match: 6. This CDR3 comprises 14 residues. CDR1 LNHNV and CDR2 YYDKDF come from the germline V gene (reference sequence). Complete variable domain (other parts from reference TRBV15 and TRBJ2-2): DAMVIQNPRYQVTQFGKPVTLSCSQTLNHNVMYWYQQKSSQAPKLLFHYYDKDFNNEADTPDNFQSRRPNTSFCFLDIRSPGLGDTAMYLCATSRGGATGELFFGEGSRLTVL.

This clonotype was seen once. The rearrangement links TRBV20-1 to TRBJ1-2; the D gene is possibly TRBD1 (5 bases). Trimming left V 5 bases short and J 0 bases short, with 7 bases between. Germline loops: CDR1 DFQATT, CDR2 SNEGSKA (reference sequence). This CDR3 is built from 12 residues. The CDR3 loop reads CSAGTTNYGYTF. In DNA, the CDR3 is TGCAGTGCTGGGACTACTAACTATGGCTACACCTTC.

This chain links TRBV24-1 with TRBJ2-5; D tentatively fits TRBD1 or TRBD2 (5 bases each). Germline V CDR1 and CDR2: KGHDR, SFDVKD. V was clipped by 5 bases and J by 5 bases, with 23 bases between them. The length of the CDR3 is 17 residues. The CDR3 reads CATSGDPGTAFGETQYF. For the CDR3, the DNA is TGTGCCACCAGTGGCGATCCCGGGACCGCCTTTGGTGAGACCCAGTACTTC.

The table lists this clonotype with many counts. The CDR3 DNA reads as TGTGCCAGCAGCCCGAGCGGGAGACAAGAGACCCAGTACTTC. Encoded protein: CASSPSGRQETQYF. The chain joins TRBV11-2 to TRBJ2-5; 8 nucleotides agree with TRBD2. V trimming: 5 bases; J trimming: 2 bases; junction bases outside the gene matches: 4. Germline V CDR1 and CDR2: SGHAT, FQNNGV. The CDR3 consists of 14 residues.

Ten or more counts support this clonotype. The V and J genes are TRBV5-4 and TRBJ2-5; 13 nucleotides align to TRBD2. The V gene's germline CDR1 is SGHNT and CDR2 YYREEE (reference sequence). With V trimmed by 0 bases and J by 9 bases, 8 bases remained unmatched. The CDR3 has 16 residues. DNA of the CDR3: TGTGCCAGCAGCTTGGAAGGACTAGCGGGGGCCCGGCCCCAGTACTTC. Translation gives CASSLEGLAGARPQYF.

The chain couples TRBV7-3 to TRBJ2-3; a weak D match, TRBD2 (7 bases). The CDR3 is 15 amino acids. CDR1 SGHTA and CDR2 FQGTGA come from the germline V gene. The germline V and J ends were trimmed by 3 bases and 3 bases, with 13 bases remaining between them. The CDR3 bases are TGTGCCAGCAGCTTCGGGGGGCGGTGGACAGATACGCAGTATTTT. It translates to CASSFGGRWTDTQYF.

The V call is TRBV20-1, the J call TRBJ2-5, with 12 bases aligning to TRBD2. Per the germline V gene, CDR1 is DFQATT and CDR2 is SNEGSKA (reference sequence). The CDR3 sequence is 13 residues long. The J segment lost 8 bases and the V segment lost 5 bases, leaving 6 bases of the junction unmatched. CDR3 sequence (DNA): TGCAGTGCTTGGCTAGCGGGGGGGCGAACCCAGTACTTC. Translating gives CSAWLAGGRTQYF.

The rearrangement uses TRBV11-2 and TRBJ2-7; the D gene is possibly TRBD2 (6 bases). The CDR3 sequence is 15 residues long. CDR1 and CDR2 from the germline V gene are SGHAT and FQNNGV. The ends were cut back, 5 bases at V and 5 bases at J, with 19 bases in the middle. CDR3 residues: CASSQAGRGVDEQYF. CDR3 nucleotides: TGTGCCAGCAGCCAGGCGGGACGTGGGGTAGACGAGCAGTACTTC.